The clone carrying this T cell receptor (beta chain) was detected many times. Its antigen is undetermined. The data stem from a study of early T cells in non-severe SARS-CoV-2 infection. Findings and limits, study-wide: Private and CD4 specificities were missed by VDJdb matching, skewed to anti-spike CD8.

TCRdb analysed the 5' RACE reads with MiXCR anew, one entry per CDR3 protein. Altogether 90,000 to 130,000 distinct CDR3 sequences are present, roughly 12% being singletons, with the ten largest covering about 4%. From germline, CDR1 is DFQATT and CDR2 SNEGSKA (reference sequence). V was pared by 5 bases and J by 5 bases, with 6 bases of the junction left unmatched. This CDR3 is built from 14 residues. Sequenced here: whole blood, sampled at baseline. This receptor was identified in an adult who was a healthcare worker with PCR-confirmed SARS-CoV-2 infection or an uninfected control (not recorded which). This chain connects TRBV20-1 to TRBJ1-5, with 10 bases identical to TRBD1. The CDR3 coding sequence is TGCAGTGCTGTCCCCGGGACAGGGGATCAGCCCCAGCATTTT. It yields the protein CSAVPGTGDQPQHF.